This is a list of T cell receptor beta chains from one sample in a study of metastatic and nonmetastatic thyroid tumors. TCRdb re-clonotyped the PCR reads through MiXCR. This sample has around 59,000 clones, with about a sixth found just once. The sample consisted of blood. The receptors were gathered from a male donor with papillary thyroid cancer or a benign thyroid nodule (not recorded which). Some clones in this sample may be carry-over from other donors' samples. CDR3s include the opening cysteine and the closing phenylalanine or tryptophan. The D gene is left open where the match is weak. Expanded clones are given a class, and other clones once, few, many or no size at all.

v_gene,j_gene,d_gene,abundance,CDR3nt,CDR3aa
TRBV2,TRBJ2-1,TRBD1,.,TGTGCCAGCTCGTCCGGGACAGGGGGCGACCTTTTCCCATATGAGCAGTTCTTC,CASSSGTGGDLFPYEQFF
TRBV12-3/TRBV12-4,TRBJ2-2,.,few,TGTGCCAGCAGTCAGAACAGTGGGCTCGGCGGGGATCTGTTTTTT,CASSQNSGLGGDLFF
TRBV19,TRBJ2-1,.,few,TGTGCCAGTAGTAAGCAGTGTAATGAGCAGTTCTTC,CASSKQCNEQFF
TRBV11-2,TRBJ2-1,.,many,TGTGCCAGCAGCTATAAGTGGGCGAGCTCCTACAATGAGCAGTTCTTC,CASSYKWASSYNEQFF
TRBV29-1,TRBJ1-2,.,many,TGCAGCGTTGATGACGGGGCTAACTATGGCTACACCTTC,CSVDDGANYGYTF
TRBV20-1,TRBJ2-3,TRBD2,large,TGCAGTGCTCTGGGACTAGCAATAGATACGCAGTATTTT,CSALGLAIDTQYF
TRBV6-1,TRBJ1-2,.,many,TGTGCCAGCAGTGAGGGTCCTTATGGCTACACCTTC,CASSEGPYGYTF
TRBV10-1,TRBJ1-1,.,many,TGCGCCAGTGTCCCTAGGGGGGTTACTGAAGCTTTCTTT,CASVPRGVTEAFF
TRBV9,TRBJ1-4,.,many,TGTGCCAGCAGCCATGGTGGAGCTAATGAAAAACTGTTTTTT,CASSHGGANEKLFF
TRBV12-3/TRBV12-4,TRBJ2-3,.,many,TGTGCCAGCAGTTTTGTCCGTACCACAGATACGCAGTATTTT,CASSFVRTTDTQYF
TRBV6-2/TRBV6-3,TRBJ2-3,.,.,TGTGCCAGCAGAGACTACAGGGAGAGCACAGATACGCAGTATTTT,CASRDYRESTDTQYF
TRBV12-3/TRBV12-4,TRBJ2-2,TRBD1,.,TGTGCCAACAGCCAGGGGGCCGGTGAGCTGTTTTTT,CANSQGAGELFF
TRBV29-1,TRBJ2-4,TRBD1,.,TGCAGCGTCCGAGGGGGCAGGCAAAGCATTCAGTACTTC,CSVRGGRQSIQYF
TRBV7-2,TRBJ2-5,.,many,TGTGCCAGCAGCTTAGTCAGGGGACCCCAAGAGACCCAGTACTTC,CASSLVRGPQETQYF
TRBV9,TRBJ1-3,TRBD1,many,TGTGCCAGTTCGGGACAGGACCGAGGCTCTGGAAACACCATATATTTT,CASSGQDRGSGNTIYF
TRBV27,TRBJ2-2,.,many,TGTGCCAGCAGACTGGGGGGGAACACCGGGGAGCTGTTTTTT,CASRLGGNTGELFF
TRBV24-1,TRBJ2-3,.,many,TGTGCCACCAGTGACAGGACAGATAGCACAGATACGCAGTATTTT,CATSDRTDSTDTQYF
TRBV18,TRBJ1-6,TRBD1,many,TGTGCCAGCTCACCGCTCCCCGGGACAGGGGGATATTCACCCCTCCACTTT,CASSPLPGTGGYSPLHF